The next 24 T cell receptor beta chains were all read from a single sample in a study of CD8+ T cells in alopecia areata (dated by TCRdb to the late 2010s). The library was generated by the immunoSEQ multiplex PCR assay. For TCR sequencing, RNA was extracted from every sample and reverse transcribed into cDNA to serve as template. TCRdb re-hosts the immuneACCESS table, in-frame sequences only. Its copies lack some clones; in the studies checked, an unresolved V gene accounts for under half of them, and the cause for the rest is not known. This sample holds roughly 150,000 clones; roughly 50% were observed only once. Clones ranked in the top ten supply approximately 7% of the sample. The sample was CD4+ T cells sorted from blood. Receptor source: a human donor with alopecia areata.

This clone was picked up a small number of times. The genes are TRBV10-3 and TRBJ2-7; tentative D call: TRBD1 (5 bases). CDR3 length equals 13 residues. The V end was cut by 5 bases, the J end by 5 bases, with 13 bases between. The germline gives CDR1 ENHRY, CDR2 SYGVKD. The CDR3 is CAISRPGRDEQYF. CDR3 DNA sequence: TGTGCCATCAGTCGCCCCGGCAGGGACGAGCAGTACTTC.

The table lists this clone with a few counts. The CDR3 nucleotides are TGTGCCAGAAGACTAGCGGGACGCACAGATACGCAGTATTTT. As protein: CARRLAGRTDTQYF. The genes are TRBV2 and TRBJ2-3, with TRBD2 identical over 11 bases. The CDR3 is made up of 14 amino acids. V dropped 9 bases and J dropped 1; count of bases not matched to a gene: 3. The germline gives CDR1 SNHLY, CDR2 FYNNEI.

CDR3 bases: TGTGCCTGGAGTTTAGGGGGTGGTAGCAATCAGCCCCAGCATTTT. Translation: CAWSLGGGSNQPQHF. The V call is TRBV30, the J call TRBJ1-5, with D perhaps TRBD1 (6 bases). Per germline, CDR1 GTSNPN and CDR2 SVGIG (reference sequence). This CDR3 comprises 15 residues. The V end lost 2 bases, the J end lost 0 bases, and 11 bases lay between the germline ends.

The chain carries TRBV29-1 and TRBJ1-2; D not resolved. The CDR3 has 13 residues. Germline assignment: CDR1 SQVTM and CDR2 ANQGSEA. The ends were cut back, 6 bases at V and 2 bases at J, with 13 bases in the middle. The CDR3 region has the DNA TGCAGCGTCCTGGAGGGCGGGAACTATGGCTACACCTTC. Protein product: CSVLEGGNYGYTF.

The rearrangement links TRBV5-4 to TRBJ2-2; the D gene could be TRBD1 or TRBD2 (5 bases each). The germline V gene encodes CDR1 SGHNT and CDR2 YYREEE (reference sequence). The germline V and J ends were trimmed by 0 bases and 7 bases, with 10 bases remaining between them. The CDR3 runs 14 residues. CDR3 loop: CASSLVRGSGELFF. The CDR3 coding sequence is TGTGCCAGCAGCTTGGTGAGGGGTAGCGGGGAGCTGTTTTTT.

In the case of this clone: This same CDR3 is encoded by further DNA sequences in the sample. The V gene is TRBV7-9, the J gene TRBJ1-1; D is unresolved. V was shortened by 4 bases and J by 4 bases, with 1 base between the two germline ends. There are 10 residues in the CDR3. Germline V gene data show CDR1 as SEHNR and CDR2 as FQNEAQ (reference sequence). Here the CDR3 reads CASSSTEAFF. CDR3 DNA sequence: TGTGCCAGCAGCTCCACTGAAGCTTTCTTT.

The genes are TRBV29-1 and TRBJ2-1; no reliable D call. This CDR3 has 12 amino acids. Germline assignment: CDR1 SQVTM and CDR2 ANQGSEA. V gave up 3 bases and J gave up 2 bases, with 5 bases separating them. The CDR3 DNA sequence: TGCAGCGTTGAGAGGACCTACAATGAGCAGTTCTTC. Translating it yields CSVERTYNEQFF.

This clone occurred a few times. The V gene is TRBV7-2, the J gene TRBJ2-1; D uncertain. V was shortened by 5 bases and J by 2 bases, with 16 bases between the two germline ends. The CDR3 spans 16 residues. The germline CDR1 and CDR2 sequences are SGHTA and FQGNSA. CDR3 residues: CASSPWLGLTYNEQFF. CDR3 nucleotides: TGTGCCAGCAGCCCATGGCTGGGTTTGACCTACAATGAGCAGTTCTTC.

This clone was counted a few times. The chain links TRBV19 to TRBJ2-3, with 7 bases matching TRBD1. The V gene's germline CDR1 is LNHDA and CDR2 SQIVND (reference sequence). Trimming cost V 3 bases and J 5 bases; bases outside gene matches: 5. The CDR3 spans 14 residues. This CDR3 reads CASSMVPGGDTQYF. The DNA for the CDR3 is TGTGCCAGTAGTATGGTCCCAGGGGGAGATACGCAGTATTTT.

The chain has TRBV29-1 and TRBJ2-5; D might be TRBD1 (6 bases). V lost 5 bases and J lost 5, with 12 bases in between. CDR1 SQVTM and CDR2 ANQGSEA come from the germline V gene. The CDR3 totals 12 residues. The DNA for the CDR3 is TGCAGCGTTCAGGGGACCCTTGAGACCCAGTACTTC. Amino acid sequence: CSVQGTLETQYF.

This clone was detected only a few times. V gene TRBV10-3 combines with J gene TRBJ2-7; 7 bases map to TRBD2. Germline-derived CDR1 and CDR2 are ENHRY and SYGVKD. V was clipped by 8 bases and J by 8 bases; unmatched bases: 15. CDR3 length: 14 amino acids. The CDR3 coding sequence is TGTGCCATCTCAGAGGGAGGGAACTACGGGCAGCAGTACTTC. It codes for CAISEGGNYGQQYF.

The rearrangement joins TRBV11-1 to TRBJ2-7, with D unresolved. V was clipped by 5 bases and J by 0 bases, with 14 bases between them. CDR1 and CDR2 from the germline V gene are SGHAT and FQDESV (reference sequence). The CDR3 totals 15 residues. CDR3 region: CASSSMWTYSYEQYF. The CDR3 DNA sequence: TGTGCCAGCAGCAGTATGTGGACCTACTCCTACGAGCAGTACTTC.

This clone appeared a few times. The rearrangement links TRBV11-2 to TRBJ2-3; 9 nucleotides line up with TRBD2. This CDR3 has 16 amino acids. V shed 4 bases and J 8 bases; nucleotides not matched to a gene: 13. Germline V gene lookup returns CDR1 SGHAT and CDR2 FQNNGV. The CDR3 nucleotides are TGTGCCAGCAGCTCCTCGATAGCGGGAGCGTCCGGTACGCAGTATTTT. Its translation is CASSSSIAGASGTQYF.

This sequence joins TRBV29-1 and TRBJ2-1, with D perhaps matching TRBD1 or TRBD2 (5 bases each). The CDR3 is 14 amino acids. Germline CDR1 is SQVTM and CDR2 is ANQGSEA. Trimming removed 1 base at V and 5 bases at J, with 12 bases between. For the CDR3, the DNA is TGCAGCGTTGAAGGAAGTCGGGGCCACAATGAGCAGTTCTTC. Translation: CSVEGSRGHNEQFF.

V usage is TRBV19 and J usage is TRBJ2-5; unclear D gene. Trimming removed 9 bases at V and 4 bases at J, with 6 bases between. Germline V CDR1 and CDR2: LNHDA, SQIVND (reference sequence). This CDR3 is 10 amino acids long. The CDR3 DNA reads TGTGCCAGAGCCGGAGAGACCCAGTACTTC. This translates into CARAGETQYF.

The genes are TRBV15 and TRBJ2-1, with D unclear. The CDR3 contains 15 residues. V was shortened by 0 bases and J by 7 bases, with 13 bases between the two germline ends. Germline loops: CDR1 LNHNV, CDR2 YYDKDF (reference sequence). CDR3 loop: CATSREAPGPNEQFF. The DNA of the CDR3 is TGTGCCACCAGCAGAGAGGCCCCGGGCCCGAATGAGCAGTTCTTC.

For this clone: The same CDR3 is also encoded by other DNA sequences in this sample. The rearrangement uses TRBV29-1 and TRBJ1-1; D is ambiguous. The V end lost 7 bases, the J end lost 1 base, and 10 bases lay between the germline ends. CDR1 and CDR2 (germline): SQVTM, ANQGSEA. The CDR3 loop spans 12 amino acids. The CDR3 coding sequence is TGCAGCGCTGACCGGGGGAACACTGAAGCTTTCTTT. Translating it yields CSADRGNTEAFF.

The V call is TRBV29-1, the J call TRBJ2-3, with 10 bases fitting TRBD2. CDR3 length: 15 amino acids. The germline V gene encodes CDR1 SQVTM and CDR2 ANQGSEA. The trim removed 7 bases at V and 2 bases at J, leaving 9 bases unmatched. CDR3 nucleotide sequence: TGCAGCGGGGCGCCTAGCGGGAGTATCACAGATACGCAGTATTTT. Encoded protein: CSGAPSGSITDTQYF.

This chain connects TRBV5-1 to TRBJ1-2, with D maybe TRBD1 (6 bases). The CDR3 runs 15 residues. Germline assignment: CDR1 SGHRS and CDR2 YFSETQ. Trimming pared 5 bases from V and 4 bases from J, leaving 18 bases between. The CDR3 is CASRLNPQGTYGYTF. As DNA, the CDR3 is TGCGCCAGCAGACTCAACCCACAGGGCACCTATGGCTACACCTTC.

This clone was detected only a few times. The rearrangement joins TRBV7-9 to TRBJ1-2, with a tentative D call TRBD1 (5 bases). The CDR3 covers 14 residues. Trimming shortened V by 5 bases and J by 4 bases, and 14 bases separated the two germline ends. CDR1 and CDR2 (germline): SEHNR, FQNEAQ (reference sequence). DNA for the CDR3: TGTGCCAGCAGCCCCCCGACAGCTCTCTATGGCTACACCTTC. It codes for CASSPPTALYGYTF.

The table lists this clone with a few counts. The rearrangement links TRBV6-6 to TRBJ1-1; 8 bases agree with TRBD1. The CDR3 has 15 residues. V dropped 6 bases and J dropped 2; count of bases not matched to a gene: 8. Germline lookup yields CDR1 MNHNY and CDR2 SVGAGI (reference sequence). The CDR3 DNA reads as TGTGCCAGCAGGCAGTATCAGGGGGCAAACACTGAAGCTTTCTTT. It yields the protein CASRQYQGANTEAFF.

This chain's CDR3 is CASRTASGANVLTF. The CDR3 region has the DNA TGCGCCAGCAGAACAGCTTCTGGGGCCAACGTCCTGACTTTC. The chain recombines TRBV5-1 with TRBJ2-6; D gene ambiguous. This CDR3 has 14 amino acids. Trimming stripped 5 bases from V and 1 base from J, with 7 bases between. From germline, CDR1 is SGHRS and CDR2 YFSETQ.

In this sample, this clone turned up a few times. The chain uses TRBV19 and TRBJ2-1, with 7 bases that match TRBD1. Per the germline V gene, CDR1 is LNHDA and CDR2 is SQIVND (reference sequence). The length of the CDR3 is 14 residues. Losses at the gene ends were 7 bases for V and 3 bases for J; bases not matched to a gene: 6. CDR3 coding DNA: TGTGCCAGTAAAGGACAGGCATACTACAATGAGCAGTTCTTC. Translation gives CASKGQAYYNEQFF.

The rearrangement joins TRBV29-1 to TRBJ1-1; D not resolved. V lost 7 bases to trimming and J lost 4 bases, with 19 bases between them. The CDR3 sequence is 14 residues long. Germline V gives CDR1 SQVTM, CDR2 ANQGSEA. Here the CDR3 reads CSAERPGSRTEAFF. The CDR3 DNA sequence: TGCAGCGCCGAACGGCCGGGGAGTCGCACTGAAGCTTTCTTT. The entire variable domain, with the rest obtained from reference TRBV29-1 and TRBJ1-1, is as follows: SAVISQKPSRDICQRGTSLTIQCQVDSQVTMMFWYRQQPGQSLTLIATANQGSEATYESGFVIDKFPISRPNLTFSTLTVSNMSPEDSSIYLCSAERPGSRTEAFFGQGTRLTVV.